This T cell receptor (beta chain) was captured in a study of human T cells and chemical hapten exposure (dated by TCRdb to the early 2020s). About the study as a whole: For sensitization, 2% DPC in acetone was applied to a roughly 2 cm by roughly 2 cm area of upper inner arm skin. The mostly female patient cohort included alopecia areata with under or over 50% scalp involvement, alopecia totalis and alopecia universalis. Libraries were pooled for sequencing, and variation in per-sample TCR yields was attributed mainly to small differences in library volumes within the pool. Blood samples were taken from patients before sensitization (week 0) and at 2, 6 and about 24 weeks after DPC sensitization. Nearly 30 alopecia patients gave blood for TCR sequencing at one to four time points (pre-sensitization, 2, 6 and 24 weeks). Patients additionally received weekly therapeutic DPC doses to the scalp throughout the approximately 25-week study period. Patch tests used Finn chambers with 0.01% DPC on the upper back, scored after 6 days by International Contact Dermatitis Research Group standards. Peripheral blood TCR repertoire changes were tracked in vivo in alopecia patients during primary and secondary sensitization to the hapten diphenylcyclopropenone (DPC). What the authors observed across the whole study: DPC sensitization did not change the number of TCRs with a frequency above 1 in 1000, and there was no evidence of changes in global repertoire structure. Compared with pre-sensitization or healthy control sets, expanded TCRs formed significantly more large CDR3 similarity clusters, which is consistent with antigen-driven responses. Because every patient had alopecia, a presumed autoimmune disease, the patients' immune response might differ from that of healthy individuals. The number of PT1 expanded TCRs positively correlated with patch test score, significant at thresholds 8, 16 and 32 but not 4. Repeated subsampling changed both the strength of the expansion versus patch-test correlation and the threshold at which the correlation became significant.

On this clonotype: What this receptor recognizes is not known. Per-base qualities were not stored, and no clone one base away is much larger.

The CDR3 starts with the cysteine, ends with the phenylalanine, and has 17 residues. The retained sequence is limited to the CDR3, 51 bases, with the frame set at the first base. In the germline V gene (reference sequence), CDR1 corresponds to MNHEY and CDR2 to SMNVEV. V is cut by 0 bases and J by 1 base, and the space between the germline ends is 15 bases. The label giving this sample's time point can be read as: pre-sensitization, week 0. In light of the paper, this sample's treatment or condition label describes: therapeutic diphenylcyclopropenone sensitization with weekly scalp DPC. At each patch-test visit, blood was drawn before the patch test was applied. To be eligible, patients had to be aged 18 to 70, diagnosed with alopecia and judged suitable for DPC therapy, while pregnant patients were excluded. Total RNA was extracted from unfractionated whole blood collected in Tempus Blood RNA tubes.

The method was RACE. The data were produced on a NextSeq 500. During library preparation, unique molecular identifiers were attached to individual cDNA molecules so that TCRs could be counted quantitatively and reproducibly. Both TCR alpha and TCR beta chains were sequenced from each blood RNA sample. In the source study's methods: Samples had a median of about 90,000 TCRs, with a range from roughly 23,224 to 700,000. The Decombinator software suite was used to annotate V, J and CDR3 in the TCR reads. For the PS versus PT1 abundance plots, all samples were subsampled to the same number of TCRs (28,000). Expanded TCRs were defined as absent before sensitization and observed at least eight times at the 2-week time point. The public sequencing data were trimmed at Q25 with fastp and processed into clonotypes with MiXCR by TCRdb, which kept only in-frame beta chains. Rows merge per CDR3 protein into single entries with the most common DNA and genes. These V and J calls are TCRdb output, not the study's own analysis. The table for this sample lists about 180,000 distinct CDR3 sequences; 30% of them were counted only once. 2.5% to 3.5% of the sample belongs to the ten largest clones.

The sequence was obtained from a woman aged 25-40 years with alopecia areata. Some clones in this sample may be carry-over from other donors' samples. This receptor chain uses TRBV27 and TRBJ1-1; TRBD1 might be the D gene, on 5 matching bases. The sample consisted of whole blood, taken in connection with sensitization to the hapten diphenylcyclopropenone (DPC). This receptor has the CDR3 CASSLSGDLSSNTEAFF. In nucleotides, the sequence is TGTGCCAGCAGTTTATCTGGGGACCTCTCATCGAACACTGAAGCTTTCTTT.